This TCR beta chain was recorded in a study of blood T cell repertoires in COVID-19. The overall study: The analysed material was cDNA or gDNA that came from T cells, B-cell-depleted T cells, or PBMCs.

Trimming removed 5 bases from V and 8 bases from J, with 18 bases in between. The CDR3 runs to 14 residues. Germline CDR1 is SGHTA and CDR2 is FQGNSA. Authors' analysis steps: Amplification with reference gene primers provided the estimates of nucleated cell counts. Here immunoSEQ multiplex PCR was the method, and the copy in TCRdb shows in-frame clones only, minus some. From that table come the V and J calls and clone size; the DNA was used to work out D and trimming. The sample yields about 41,000 clones, 70% to 90% seen once. Input material: peripheral blood. The TCR was taken from a man between 60 and 75 years old with acute or convalescent COVID-19. This chain uses TRBV7-2 with TRBJ1-1; TRBD1 might be the D (6 bases). DNA for the CDR3: TGTGCCAGCAGCCTAACAAGGGACAACATCGAAGCTTTCTTT. Translating gives CASSLTRDNIEAFF.